This is a list of T cell receptor beta chains from one sample in a study of T-cell memory formation after mild COVID-19. One entry per CDR3 protein, called by TCRdb with MiXCR from the 5' RACE reads. This sample has hundreds of thousands of distinct CDR3 sequences, with 15% to 20% found just once. The source material was PBMCs or a T cell subset sorted from them (not recorded which). The receptors derive from a man aged 18 to 30 who had mild COVID-19 (a few samples of this study predate the infection). Cell type and time point are not known. Each CDR3 is given with its conserved first and last residue. A D gene is named only where the DNA matches it firmly. Clone size, where shown, is once, few, many, or a class for clones that have expanded.

V	D	length	J	size	DNA	CDR3
TRBV5-1	-	12	TRBJ2-3	few	TGCGCCAGCAGCGCACCACAGGGTTTTCGGTATTTT	CASSAPQGFRYF
TRBV3-1	-	12	TRBJ2-2	-	TGTGCCACCCGACCGAACACCGGGGAGCTGTTTTTT	CATRPNTGELFF
TRBV20-1	-	14	TRBJ2-3	-	TGCAGTGCTAGTCCCTGGCAGTTTCCAGATACGCAGTATTTT	CSASPWQFPDTQYF
TRBV6-6	TRBD1	13	TRBJ2-5	-	TGTGCCAGCACCGGACAGGGGTCGGAGACCCAGTACTTC	CASTGQGSETQYF
TRBV6-5	TRBD1	14	TRBJ1-2	-	TGTGCCAGCAGCCAGGACAGGGTACGCTATGGCTACACCTTC	CASSQDRVRYGYTF
TRBV6-1	-	11	TRBJ1-2	-	TGTGCCAGCAGTGAATTCTATGGCTACACCTTC	CASSEFYGYTF
TRBV7-9	TRBD1	15	TRBJ2-3	-	TGTGCCAGCAGCTCACGGACAGGGTTTACAGATACGCAGTATTTT	CASSSRTGFTDTQYF
TRBV4-2	-	16	TRBJ2-3	-	TGTGCCAGCAGCCAAGGGCACCGTACGAGCACAGATACGCAGTATTTT	CASSQGHRTSTDTQYF
TRBV12-3/TRBV12-4	-	13	TRBJ1-1	few	TGTGCCAGCAGTTTCAGGGAGGGCACTGAAGCTTTCTTT	CASSFREGTEAFF
TRBV12-3/TRBV12-4	-	12	TRBJ1-1	few	TGTGCCAGCAGTTTCTTCGGGGCTGAAGCTTTCTTT	CASSFFGAEAFF
TRBV7-2	-	12	TRBJ2-7	-	TGTGCCAGCAGCTCATCTAATTACGAGCAGTACTTC	CASSSSNYEQYF
TRBV7-2	TRBD1	15	TRBJ2-5	-	TGTGCCAGCAGCGCTCCCGATACAGGGGGAGAGACCCAGTACTTC	CASSAPDTGGETQYF
TRBV6-2/TRBV6-3	-	14	TRBJ1-5	-	TGTGCCAGCAGTCCGCCAAGGAGCAATCAGCCCCAGCATTTT	CASSPPRSNQPQHF
TRBV29-1	-	14	TRBJ2-1	-	TGCAGCGTTGAAGAGCAAAGCTCCTACAATGAGCAGTTCTTC	CSVEEQSSYNEQFF
TRBV2	-	13	TRBJ1-2	-	TGTGCCAGCCTGGCTGGGGCCACCTATGGCTACACCTTC	CASLAGATYGYTF
TRBV6-6	-	14	TRBJ1-2	-	TGTGCCAGCAGTTACTCGATTCCCCCTTTGGACTACACCTTC	CASSYSIPPLDYTF
TRBV28	-	17	TRBJ2-2	-	TGTGCCAGCAGTCCCCCGCAGAGCGCATCGAACACCGGGGAGCTGTTTTTT	CASSPPQSASNTGELFF
TRBV6-1	TRBD1	16	TRBJ1-1	-	TGTGCCAGCAGTGAAGGGACAGGGCTATTGAGCACTGAAGCTTTCTTT	CASSEGTGLLSTEAFF
TRBV10-3	-	14	TRBJ2-2	few	TGTGCCATCAGCACAACTTCTGGAGCCGGGGAGCTGTTTTTT	CAISTTSGAGELFF
TRBV4-1	-	15	TRBJ2-5	few	TGCGCCAGCAGCCAAGAAGGGGGATTCGGGGAGACCCAGTACTTC	CASSQEGGFGETQYF
TRBV4-3	TRBD1	16	TRBJ1-2	-	TGCGCCAGCAGCCGCCTAAGACAGGGGGCAGGCTATGGCTACACCTTC	CASSRLRQGAGYGYTF
TRBV30	-	15	TRBJ1-1	-	TGTGCCTGGGGCCCCGTCCACCTTCTGAACACTGAAGCTTTCTTT	CAWGPVHLLNTEAFF
TRBV9	-	18	TRBJ2-2	few	TGTGCCAGCCGTCCCAATGCTTATCGGACAGCGAACACCGGGGAGCTGTTTTTT	CASRPNAYRTANTGELFF
TRBV5-1	TRBD1	15	TRBJ2-5	few	TGCGCCAGCAGCCTCGGGACAGATAAGGCGGAGACCCAGTACTTC	CASSLGTDKAETQYF
TRBV7-2	TRBD2	15	TRBJ2-2	few	TGTGCCAGCAGCTTAGCTGGGAGGGACACCGGGGAGCTGTTTTTT	CASSLAGRDTGELFF
TRBV20-1	-	15	TRBJ1-5	few	TGCAGTGCTATCCCGAGGGGGGCAGGAAATCAGCCCCAGCATTTT	CSAIPRGAGNQPQHF
TRBV2	-	13	TRBJ1-2	-	TGTGCCAGCAGCGCACAGGGTTTTGGGTTCTACACCTTC	CASSAQGFGFYTF
TRBV28	TRBD2	17	TRBJ2-2	few	TGTGCCAGCAGCAAAGGACTAGCGGGGATGAACACCGGGGAGCTGTTTTTT	CASSKGLAGMNTGELFF
TRBV5-5	-	14	TRBJ1-1	few	TGTGCCAGCAGCTTATTTGGAAAGAACACTGAAGCTTTCTTT	CASSLFGKNTEAFF
TRBV10-3	TRBD1	14	TRBJ1-2	-	TGTGCCATCATGTCCGGCAGGGGGCCCACTGGCTACACCTTC	CAIMSGRGPTGYTF
TRBV5-1	-	13	TRBJ2-2	-	TGCGCCAGCAGCAATCAAGACACCGGGGAGCTGTTTTTT	CASSNQDTGELFF
TRBV7-8	TRBD1	16	TRBJ2-7	-	TGTGCCAGCAGCGAGAGAACCGGGACAGGGGTCTACGAGCAGTACTTC	CASSERTGTGVYEQYF
TRBV7-2	TRBD1	16	TRBJ1-2	-	TGTGCCAGCAGCTTAGCTTCCGGGACAGGGGTCTATGGCTACACCTTC	CASSLASGTGVYGYTF
TRBV4-1	TRBD1	15	TRBJ2-3	-	TGCGCCAGCAGCCAAGGACAGGGCGCGTTCGATACGCAGTATTTT	CASSQGQGAFDTQYF
TRBV6-2/TRBV6-3	-	13	TRBJ2-7	-	TGTGCCAGCAGCTCCCAGGTTGGCTACGAGCAGTACTTC	CASSSQVGYEQYF
TRBV21-1	-	18	TRBJ1-5	few	TGTGCCAGCAGCAAAGAGGGACAGGGGAAAAGGAGCAATCAGCCCCAGCATTTT	CASSKEGQGKRSNQPQHF
TRBV15	-	16	TRBJ2-3	many	TGTGCCACCAGCACTGGGAGCGGAGGCCTCACAGATACGCAGTATTTT	CATSTGSGGLTDTQYF
TRBV7-9	-	13	TRBJ1-2	-	TGTGCCAGCAGCGCTGTTGCTAACTATGGCTACACCTTC	CASSAVANYGYTF
TRBV7-3	TRBD2	19	TRBJ2-3	few	TGTGCCAGCAGCGCATCCGGACTAGCGGGGGGCTGGGGCACAGATACGCAGTATTTT	CASSASGLAGGWGTDTQYF
TRBV5-1	-	15	TRBJ2-7	few	TGCGCCAGCAGCGTGGGTGACGTCCGGGTCGACGAGCAGTACTTC	CASSVGDVRVDEQYF
TRBV15	-	13	TRBJ2-3	-	TGTGCCACCAGTCGTGTGACAGCAGATACGCAGTATTTT	CATSRVTADTQYF
TRBV24-1	TRBD1	16	TRBJ2-3	few	TGTGCCACCAGTGACCGGACAGGGGGCGGCACAGATACGCAGTATTTT	CATSDRTGGGTDTQYF
TRBV5-1	-	14	TRBJ2-5	few	TGCGCCAGCAGCATGACAGCCCAACAAGAGACCCAGTACTTC	CASSMTAQQETQYF
TRBV12-3/TRBV12-4	-	12	TRBJ2-5	few	TGTGCCAGCACAGCGGCTGGTGGGACCCAGTACTTC	CASTAAGGTQYF
TRBV12-3/TRBV12-4	-	14	TRBJ1-1	few	TGTGCCGTTGCTGGGGCGGGGCCGAACACTGAAGCTTTCTTT	CAVAGAGPNTEAFF
TRBV28	TRBD1	16	TRBJ2-5	-	TGTGCCAGCAGTGACCGGACAGGTTTATTTCAAGAGACCCAGTACTTC	CASSDRTGLFQETQYF
TRBV11-2	-	12	TRBJ1-2	-	TGTGCCAGCAGCTTAATGGAGGATGGCTACACCTTC	CASSLMEDGYTF
TRBV5-1	-	14	TRBJ2-1	few	TGCGCCAGCAGAGCACCGGGGGCCGGGAATGAGCAGTTCTTC	CASRAPGAGNEQFF
TRBV7-2	-	15	TRBJ2-1	few	TGTGCCAGCAGCCCGGGACCCCTCGTTTGGAATGAGCAGTTCTTC	CASSPGPLVWNEQFF
TRBV5-1	TRBD1	16	TRBJ2-3	many	TGCGCCAGCAGCTTGTGGACAGGGGGCAACACAGATACGCAGTATTTT	CASSLWTGGNTDTQYF
TRBV12-5	TRBD1	15	TRBJ2-7	-	TGTGCTAGTGGTTTGGTGGGGACAGGGCCCTACGAGCAGTACTTC	CASGLVGTGPYEQYF
TRBV24-1	TRBD2	17	TRBJ2-5	-	TGTGCCACCAGTGATTTGCGCGGCGGGGGGCCGGGAGAGACCCAGTACTTC	CATSDLRGGGPGETQYF
TRBV9	-	14	TRBJ2-1	-	TGTGCCAGCAGCGTAGCGTTGGACTACAATGAGCAGTTCTTC	CASSVALDYNEQFF